This TCR beta chain stems from a study of T cells in localized non-small cell lung cancer. Some clones are missing from TCRdb's copy, which holds only in-frame ones; the method was immunoSEQ multiplex PCR. The data contain fewer than 2,500 clones, approximately 20% of them singletons. Broader study findings: The appearance of a median roughly 58 of the top 100 tumor clones was seen in adjacent lung. Greater blood T cell density accompanied longer overall survival. Adjacent uninvolved lung tissue had the highest T cell clonality, exceeding tumor.

Nonneoplastic adjacent lung devoid of atypia was obtained no less than 2 cm from the tumor margin. The germline V gene encodes CDR1 MGHRA and CDR2 YSYEKL. The CDR3 has 18 residues. Trimming cost V 0 bases and J 6 bases; bases outside gene matches: 13. This clone appeared a few times. Its target is unknown. The clonotype was recovered from a male donor older than 55 with stage I squamous cell lung carcinoma. The sample in question was normal lung tissue next to the tumor, obtained before any cancer treatment. V usage is TRBV4-1 and J usage is TRBJ2-2; TRBD2 matches 7 bases. Written as DNA, the CDR3 is TGCGCCAGCAGCCAAGATGCACTAGCGAGTTTTTATCCCGGGGAGCTGTTTTTT. Residues: CASSQDALASFYPGELFF.